The T cell receptor (beta chain) described here comes from a study of human T cells and chemical hapten exposure. The wider study: Patients, mostly women, had alopecia areata, alopecia totalis or alopecia universalis.

Using its own MiXCR run on the RACE reads, TCRdb lists one record per CDR3 protein. The table lists tens of thousands of distinct CDR3 sequences, 9.8% of them singletons. Whole-study results and caveats: PT1 expanded TCR counts and patch test score correlated positively.

Time point noted: patch test 1, 2 weeks after DPC sensitization. The treatment is: therapeutic diphenylcyclopropenone sensitization with weekly scalp DPC. Germline CDR1 KGHSH, CDR2 LQKENI. The CDR3 length is 15 residues. The V end was cut by 6 bases, the J end by 4 bases, with 17 bases between. This clonotype came up a few times. Antigen: not known. This sequence was found in a woman aged 40 to 55 with alopecia areata. Some clones in this sample may be carry-over from other donors' samples. Sample: whole blood, taken in connection with sensitization to the hapten diphenylcyclopropenone (DPC). This rearrangement joins TRBV18 to TRBJ2-3; D remains ambiguous. For the CDR3, the DNA is TGTGCCAGCTCTCTCGACAAAGAAGGCCCAGATACGCAGTATTTT. Protein: CASSLDKEGPDTQYF.